Detailed here is one T cell receptor (beta chain). The antigen is not known. The source of the sample is a study of shared clonotypes between healthy human individuals. Study conclusions and caveats: Apart from blood, nothing was sampled; tissue repertoires likely differ. A reduction in generation probabilities was seen for non-shared clonotypes relative to those shared by all four donors. Roughly 5% of naive CD4 clonotypes were shared across several donors. Read depth was anticipated to influence clonotype sharing among donors.

Some clones are missing from TCRdb's copy, which holds only in-frame ones; the method was immunoSEQ multiplex PCR. The table records approximately 530,000 clones, approximately 95% of them present only once. Germline V gene data show CDR1 as MGHRA and CDR2 as YSYEKL. The CDR3 spans 16 residues. V was clipped by 1 base and J by 7 bases, with 16 bases between them. The rearrangement links TRBV4-1 to TRBJ1-4; a possible D gene is TRBD1 (6 bases). The clonotype comes from a woman in her 30s in good health. The sequenced sample consisted of naive CD4+ T cells sorted from blood. As for subset: CD45RA+ positively selected. For the CDR3, the DNA is TGCGCCAGCAGCCAAGCTGGGATCAGGGGAGGTGAAAAACTGTTTTTT. Translated: CASSQAGIRGGEKLFF.